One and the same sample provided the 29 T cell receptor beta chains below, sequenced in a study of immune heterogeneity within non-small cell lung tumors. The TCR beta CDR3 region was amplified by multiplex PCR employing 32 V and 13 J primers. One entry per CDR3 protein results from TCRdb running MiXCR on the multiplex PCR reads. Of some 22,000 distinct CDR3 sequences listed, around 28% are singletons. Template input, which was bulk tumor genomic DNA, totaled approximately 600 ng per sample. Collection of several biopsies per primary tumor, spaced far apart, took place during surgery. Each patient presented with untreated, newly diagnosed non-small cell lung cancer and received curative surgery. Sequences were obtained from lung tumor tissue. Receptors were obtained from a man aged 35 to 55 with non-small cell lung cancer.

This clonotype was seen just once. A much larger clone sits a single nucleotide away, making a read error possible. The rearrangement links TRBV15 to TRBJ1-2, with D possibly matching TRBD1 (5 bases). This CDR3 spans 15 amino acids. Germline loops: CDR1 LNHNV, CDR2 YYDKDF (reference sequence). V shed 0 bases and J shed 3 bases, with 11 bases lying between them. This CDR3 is CATSRDTGADYGYTF. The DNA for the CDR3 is TGTGCCACCAGCAGAGACACAGGAGCTGACTATGGCTACACCTTC. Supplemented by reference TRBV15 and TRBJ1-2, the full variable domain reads DAMVIQNPRYQVTQFGKPVTLSCSQTLNHNVMYWYQQKSSQAPKLLFHYYDKDFNNEADTPDNFQSRRPNTSFCFLDIRSPGLGDTAMYLCATSRDTGADYGYTFGSGTRLTVV.

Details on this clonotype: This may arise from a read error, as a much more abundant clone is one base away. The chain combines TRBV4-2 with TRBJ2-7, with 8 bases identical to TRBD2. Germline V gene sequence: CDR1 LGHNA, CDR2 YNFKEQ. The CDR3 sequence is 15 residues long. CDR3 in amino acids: CASIQVGLAGFEQYF. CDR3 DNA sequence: TGTGCCAGCATCCAAGTCGGGCTAGCGGGTTTCGAGCAGTACTTC.

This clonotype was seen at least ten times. The CDR3 nucleotides read TGTGCCAGCAACAACATCGGGGGGCGATCTGAGCAGTTCTTC. This translates into CASNNIGGRSEQFF. V usage is TRBV3-1 and J usage is TRBJ2-1; perhaps TRBD2 as D (7 bases). Trimming cost V 7 bases and J 9 bases, with 19 bases left between them. The CDR3 is made up of 14 amino acids. Germline V gene lookup returns CDR1 LGHDT and CDR2 YNNKEL (reference sequence).

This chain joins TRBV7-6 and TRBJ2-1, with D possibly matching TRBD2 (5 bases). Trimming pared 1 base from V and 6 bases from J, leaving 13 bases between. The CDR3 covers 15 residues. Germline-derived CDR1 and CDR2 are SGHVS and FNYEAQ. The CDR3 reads CASSLVGSGINEQFF. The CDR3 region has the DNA TGTGCCAGCAGCTTAGTAGGATCGGGGATCAATGAGCAGTTCTTC. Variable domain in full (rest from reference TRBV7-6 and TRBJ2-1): GAGVSQSPRYKVTKRGQDVALRCDPISGHVSLYWYRQALGQGPEFLTYFNYEAQQDKSGLPNDRFSAERPEGSISTLTIQRTEQRDSAMYRCASSLVGSGINEQFFGPGTRLTVL.

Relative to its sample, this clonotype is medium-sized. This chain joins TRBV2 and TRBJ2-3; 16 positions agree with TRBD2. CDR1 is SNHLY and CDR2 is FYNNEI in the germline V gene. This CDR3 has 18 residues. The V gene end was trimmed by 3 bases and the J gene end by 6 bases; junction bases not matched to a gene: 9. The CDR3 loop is CASSEEPGLAGGPDTQYF. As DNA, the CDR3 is TGTGCCAGCAGTGAGGAACCGGGACTAGCGGGAGGGCCGGATACGCAGTATTTT.

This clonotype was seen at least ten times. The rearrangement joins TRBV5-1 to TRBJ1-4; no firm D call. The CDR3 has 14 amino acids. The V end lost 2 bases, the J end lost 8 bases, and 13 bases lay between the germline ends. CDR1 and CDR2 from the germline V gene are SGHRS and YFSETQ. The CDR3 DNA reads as TGCGCCAGCAGCTTCAACCCCGACGGGGAAAAACTGTTTTTT. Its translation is CASSFNPDGEKLFF.

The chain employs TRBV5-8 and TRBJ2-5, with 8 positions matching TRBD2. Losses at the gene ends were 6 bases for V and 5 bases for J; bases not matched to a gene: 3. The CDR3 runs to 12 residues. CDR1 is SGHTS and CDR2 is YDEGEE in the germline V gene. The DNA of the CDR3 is TGTGCCAGCATGGGCGGGAGGGAGACCCAGTACTTC. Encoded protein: CASMGGRETQYF. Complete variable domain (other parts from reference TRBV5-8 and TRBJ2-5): EAGVTQSPTHLIKTRGQQATLRCSPISGHTSVYWYQQALGLGLQFLLWYDEGEERNRGNFPPRFSGRQFPNYSSELNVNALELEDSALYLCASMGGRETQYFGPGTRLLVL.

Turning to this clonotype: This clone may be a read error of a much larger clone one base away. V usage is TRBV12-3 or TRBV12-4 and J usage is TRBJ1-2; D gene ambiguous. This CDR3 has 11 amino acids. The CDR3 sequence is CANSPESGYTF. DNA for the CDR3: TGTGCCAACAGTCCCGAAAGTGGCTACACCTTC.

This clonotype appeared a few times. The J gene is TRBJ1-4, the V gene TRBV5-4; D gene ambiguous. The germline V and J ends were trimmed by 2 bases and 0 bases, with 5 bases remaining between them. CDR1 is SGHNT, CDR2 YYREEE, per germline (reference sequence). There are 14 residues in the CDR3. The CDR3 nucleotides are TGTGCCAGCAGCTTTACATCAACTAATGAAAAACTGTTTTTT. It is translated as CASSFTSTNEKLFF.

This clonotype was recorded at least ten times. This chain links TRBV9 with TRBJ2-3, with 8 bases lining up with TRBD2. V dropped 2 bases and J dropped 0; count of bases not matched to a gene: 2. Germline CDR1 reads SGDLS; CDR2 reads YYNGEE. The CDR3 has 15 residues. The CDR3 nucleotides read TGTGCCAGCAGCGTTAGCGGGACTAGCACAGATACGCAGTATTTT. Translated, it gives CASSVSGTSTDTQYF.

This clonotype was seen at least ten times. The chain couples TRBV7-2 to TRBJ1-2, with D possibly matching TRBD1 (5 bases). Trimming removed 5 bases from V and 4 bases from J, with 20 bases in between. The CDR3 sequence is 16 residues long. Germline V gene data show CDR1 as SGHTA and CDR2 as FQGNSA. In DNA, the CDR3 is TGTGCCAGCAGCCGAGACACCGGGACGGGAGTCTATGGCTACACCTTC. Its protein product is CASSRDTGTGVYGYTF.

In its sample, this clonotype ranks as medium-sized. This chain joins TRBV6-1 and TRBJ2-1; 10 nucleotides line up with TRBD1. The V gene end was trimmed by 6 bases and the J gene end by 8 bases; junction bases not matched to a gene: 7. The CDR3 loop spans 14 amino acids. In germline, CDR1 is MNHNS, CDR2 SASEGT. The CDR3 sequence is CASRGTGVRDEQFF. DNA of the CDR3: TGTGCCAGCAGGGGGACAGGGGTTCGGGATGAGCAGTTCTTC.

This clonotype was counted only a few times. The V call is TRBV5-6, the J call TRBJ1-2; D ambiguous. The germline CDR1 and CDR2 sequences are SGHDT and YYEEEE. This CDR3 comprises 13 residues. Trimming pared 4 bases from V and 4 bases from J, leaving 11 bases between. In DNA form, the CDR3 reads TGTGCCAGCAGCCTGATCGAATCCTATGGCTACACCTTC. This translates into CASSLIESYGYTF. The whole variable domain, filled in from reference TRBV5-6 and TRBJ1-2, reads DAGVTQSPTHLIKTRGQQVTLRCSPKSGHDTVSWYQQALGQGPQFIFQYYEEEERQRGNFPDRFSGHQFPNYSSELNVNALLLGDSALYLCASSLIESYGYTFGSGTRLTVV.

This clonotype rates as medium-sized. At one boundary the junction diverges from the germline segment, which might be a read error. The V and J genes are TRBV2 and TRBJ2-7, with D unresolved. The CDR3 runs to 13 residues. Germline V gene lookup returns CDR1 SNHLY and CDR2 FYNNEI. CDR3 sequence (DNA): TGTGCCAGCATCGGCGACGGCTCCAACGAGCAGTACTTC. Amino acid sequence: CASIGDGSNEQYF.

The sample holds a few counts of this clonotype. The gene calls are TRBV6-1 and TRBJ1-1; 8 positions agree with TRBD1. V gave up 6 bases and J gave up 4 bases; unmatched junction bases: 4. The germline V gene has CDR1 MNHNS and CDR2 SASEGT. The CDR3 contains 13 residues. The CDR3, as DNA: TGTGCCAGCAGACCGACAGGGGTCACTGAAGCTTTCTTT. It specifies CASRPTGVTEAFF.

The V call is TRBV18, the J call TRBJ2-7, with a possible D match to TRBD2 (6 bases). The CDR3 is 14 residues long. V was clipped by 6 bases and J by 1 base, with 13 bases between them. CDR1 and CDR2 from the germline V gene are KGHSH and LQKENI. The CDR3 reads CASSPETSSYEQYF. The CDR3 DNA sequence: TGTGCCAGCTCGCCGGAGACTAGTTCCTACGAGCAGTACTTC.

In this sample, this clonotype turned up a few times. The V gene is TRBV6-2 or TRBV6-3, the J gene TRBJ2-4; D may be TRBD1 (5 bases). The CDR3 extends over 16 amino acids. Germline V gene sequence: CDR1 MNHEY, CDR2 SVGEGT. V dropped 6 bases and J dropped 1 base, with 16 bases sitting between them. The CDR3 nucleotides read TGTGCCAGCAGCCTTCTAGGACCAGGGGCCAAAAACATTCAGTACTTC. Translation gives CASSLLGPGAKNIQYF.

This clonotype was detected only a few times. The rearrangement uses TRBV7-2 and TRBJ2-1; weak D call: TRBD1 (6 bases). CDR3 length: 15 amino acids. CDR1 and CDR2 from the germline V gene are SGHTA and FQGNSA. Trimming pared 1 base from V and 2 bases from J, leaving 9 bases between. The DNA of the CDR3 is TGTGCCAGCAGCTTAGTCAGGGGCGCCTACAATGAGCAGTTCTTC. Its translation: CASSLVRGAYNEQFF.

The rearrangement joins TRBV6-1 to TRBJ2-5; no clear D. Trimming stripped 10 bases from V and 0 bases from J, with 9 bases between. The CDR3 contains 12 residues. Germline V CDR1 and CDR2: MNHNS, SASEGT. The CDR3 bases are TGTGCCACCGAGATGTACCAAGAGACCCAGTACTTC. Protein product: CATEMYQETQYF.

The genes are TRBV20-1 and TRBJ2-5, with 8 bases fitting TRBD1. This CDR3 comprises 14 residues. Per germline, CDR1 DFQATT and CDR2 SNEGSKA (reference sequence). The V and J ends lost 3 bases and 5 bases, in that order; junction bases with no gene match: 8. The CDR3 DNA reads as TGCAGTGCTAGCCCCAGGGGGCGGCGTGAGACCCAGTACTTC. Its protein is CSASPRGRRETQYF.

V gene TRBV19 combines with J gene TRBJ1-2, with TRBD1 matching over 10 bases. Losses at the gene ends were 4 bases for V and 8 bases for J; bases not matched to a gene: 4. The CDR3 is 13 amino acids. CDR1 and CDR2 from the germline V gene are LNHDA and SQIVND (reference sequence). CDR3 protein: CASSTGTGVGYTF. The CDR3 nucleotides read TGTGCCAGTAGTACTGGGACAGGGGTCGGCTACACCTTC.

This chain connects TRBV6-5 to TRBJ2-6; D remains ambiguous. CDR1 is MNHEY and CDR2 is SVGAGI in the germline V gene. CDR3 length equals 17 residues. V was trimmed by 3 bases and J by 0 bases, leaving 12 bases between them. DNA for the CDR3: TGTGCCAGCAGTTATTCTGGGCGCAGCTCTGGGGCCAACGTCCTGACTTTC. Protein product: CASSYSGRSSGANVLTF.

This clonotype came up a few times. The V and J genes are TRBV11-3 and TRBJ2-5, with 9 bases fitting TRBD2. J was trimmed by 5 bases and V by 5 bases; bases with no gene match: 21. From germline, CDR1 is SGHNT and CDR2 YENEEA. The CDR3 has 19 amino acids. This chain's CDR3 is CASSAPYVTSGYPGETQYF. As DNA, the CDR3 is TGTGCCAGCAGCGCGCCTTATGTGACTAGCGGTTATCCCGGGGAGACCCAGTACTTC.

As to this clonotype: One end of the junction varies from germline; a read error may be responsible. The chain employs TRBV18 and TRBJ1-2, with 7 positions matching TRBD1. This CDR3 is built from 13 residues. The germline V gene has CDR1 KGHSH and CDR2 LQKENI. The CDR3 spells CAISQGSNYGYTF. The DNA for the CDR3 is TGTGCCATCTCACAGGGGTCTAACTATGGCTACACCTTC.

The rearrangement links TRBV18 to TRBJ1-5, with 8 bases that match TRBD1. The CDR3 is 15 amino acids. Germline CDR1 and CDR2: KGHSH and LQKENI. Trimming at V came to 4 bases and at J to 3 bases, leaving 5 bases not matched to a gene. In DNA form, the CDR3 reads TGTGCCAGCTCACTCGGACAGGGTACCAATCAGCCCCAGCATTTT. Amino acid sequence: CASSLGQGTNQPQHF.

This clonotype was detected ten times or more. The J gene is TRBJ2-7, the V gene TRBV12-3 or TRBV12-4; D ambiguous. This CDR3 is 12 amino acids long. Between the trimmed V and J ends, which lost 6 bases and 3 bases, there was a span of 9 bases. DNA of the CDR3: TGTGCCAGCAGCCTGGACCGCTACGAGCAGTACTTC. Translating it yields CASSLDRYEQYF.

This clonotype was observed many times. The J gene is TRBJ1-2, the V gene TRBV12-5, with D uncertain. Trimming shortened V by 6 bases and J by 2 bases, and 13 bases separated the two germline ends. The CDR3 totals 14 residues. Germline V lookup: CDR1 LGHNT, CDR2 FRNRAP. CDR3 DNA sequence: TGTGCTAGTGGCTCCGGAGGTGGGAACTATGGCTACACCTTC. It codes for CASGSGGGNYGYTF.

The CDR3 sequence: CSARASGRVLETQYF. CDR3 bases: TGCAGTGCTAGGGCTAGCGGGAGGGTCCTGGAGACCCAGTACTTC. This chain joins TRBV20-1 and TRBJ2-5, with 12 bases identical to TRBD2. The CDR3 contains 15 residues. Germline V gene data show CDR1 as DFQATT and CDR2 as SNEGSKA (reference sequence). The ends lost 3 bases at V and 5 bases at J; junction bases unmatched: 7.

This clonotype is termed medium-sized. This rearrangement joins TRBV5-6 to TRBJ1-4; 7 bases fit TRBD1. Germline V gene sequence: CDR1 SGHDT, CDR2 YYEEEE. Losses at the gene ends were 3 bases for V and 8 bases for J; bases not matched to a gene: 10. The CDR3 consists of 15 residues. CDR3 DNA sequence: TGTGCCAGCAGCTCCCGAGGGGGCGGCGTCGAAAAACTGTTTTTT. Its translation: CASSSRGGGVEKLFF.